This T cell receptor beta chain is from a study of blood T cell repertoires in COVID-19. Clones were read by immunoSEQ multiplex PCR, and TCRdb kept only the in-frame ones, dropping some. The sample lists 200,000 to 300,000 clones; over 70% were seen once. The CDR3 totals 12 residues. Germline loops: CDR1 MNHEY, CDR2 SVGAGI. Trimming removed 6 bases from V and 5 bases from J, with 11 bases in between. The receptor was derived from a man aged 40-50 years with acute or convalescent COVID-19. The specimen sequenced was peripheral blood. This chain uses TRBV6-5 with TRBJ2-7; the D gene is possibly TRBD1 (6 bases). The chain's CDR3 is CASSPRQDEQYF. Here the CDR3 DNA reads TGTGCCAGCAGCCCCAGACAGGACGAGCAGTACTTC.